The present T cell receptor (beta chain) was sequenced within a study of T cells after yellow fever vaccination. Overall study findings and caveats: Repertoires obtained by FACS sorting could include abundant clonotypes that entered as contaminants from the bulk population. Post-booster reappearance was seen for most primary-vaccination clones (96% CD4, 80% to 90% CD8).

This CDR3 contains 14 residues. Looked up from germline, CDR1 is WSHSY and CDR2 is SAAADI. The V gene end was trimmed by 7 bases and the J gene end by 4 bases; junction bases not matched to a gene: 5. This clonotype was observed many times. Template-switching 5'RACE yielded the TCR cDNA; a universal primer site and UMIs were added in the process. TCRdb used MiXCR to reprocess the 5' RACE reads, holding one entry per CDR3 protein. The repertoire includes just over 25,000 distinct CDR3 sequences, approximately 5% of them detected once, and approximately 10% sits in the top ten. The chain is built from TRBV10-2 and TRBJ2-1, with 9 bases lining up with TRBD2. The starting material was PBMCs, either bulk or a sorted T-cell subset (CD4+, CD8+, memory, or dextramer-sorted; not recorded which), obtained 15 days after the yellow fever booster vaccination. The TCR was taken from a man aged 30 to 45 who received the YFV17D yellow fever vaccine. This CDR3 is CASTQAGGYNEQFF. The CDR3, as DNA: TGCGCCAGCACCCAAGCGGGAGGATACAATGAGCAGTTCTTC.